These T cell receptor beta chains were read from a single sample in a study of blood T cell repertoires in COVID-19. Assay used: immunoSEQ multiplex PCR; TCRdb lists only in-frame clones, some missing. The table includes over 150,000 clones, about 88% detected once. Sequencing was performed on peripheral blood. Receptors were obtained from a man in his fifties or sixties with COVID-19, enrolled during active disease. CDR3s include the opening cysteine and the closing phenylalanine or tryptophan. The D gene is left open where the match is weak. Expanded clones are given a class, and other clones once, few, many or no size at all.

clone size	D gene	V gene	J gene	CDR3 DNA	CDR3 protein
.	.	TRBV19	TRBJ2-2	TGTGCCAGTAGTACAACAGGCCTGAACACCGGGGAGCTGTTTTTT	CASSTTGLNTGELFF
.	.	TRBV30	TRBJ1-4	TGTGCCTGGGCACGCAGGGTTCGGGAAAAACTGTTTTTT	CAWARRVREKLFF
.	TRBD1	TRBV19	TRBJ2-1	TGTGCCAGTAGTGCCGTGACAGGGCCCTACAATGAGCAGTTCTTC	CASSAVTGPYNEQFF
.	.	TRBV6-1	TRBJ2-5	TGTGCCAGCAGTGAAGTTCTGGCGGGCTCAGAGACCCAGTACTTC	CASSEVLAGSETQYF
.	TRBD1	TRBV7-2	TRBJ2-2	TGTGCCAGCAGCCCGGGACAGGGTGGCATCGGGGAGCTGTTTTTT	CASSPGQGGIGELFF
.	TRBD1	TRBV29-1	TRBJ2-1	TGCAGCGCCCCGACAGGGATCAGCTCCTACAATGAGCAGTTCTTC	CSAPTGISSYNEQFF
few	.	TRBV7-9	TRBJ2-3	TGTGCCAGCAGCCCCCGAGGCCCAGATACGCAGTATTTT	CASSPRGPDTQYF
.	.	TRBV6-5	TRBJ1-2	TGTGCCAGCAGTTTTGGAGGGGCCTATGGCTACACCTTC	CASSFGGAYGYTF
.	.	TRBV28	TRBJ1-1	TGTGCCAGCAGTTTACCCGGGCCTGGGGGGTTTGGAATGAACACTGAAGCTTTCTTT	CASSLPGPGGFGMNTEAFF
.	.	TRBV11-2	TRBJ2-7	TGTGCCAGCAGCTTAGCACAGCCCTACGAGCAGTACTTC	CASSLAQPYEQYF
.	TRBD1	TRBV7-9	TRBJ1-2	TGTGCCAGCAGGGAGGGGGCATCGACATATGGCTACACCTTC	CASREGASTYGYTF
.	TRBD1	TRBV6-2/TRBV6-3	TRBJ1-4	TGTGCCAGCAGCCTGGGGGCGGGACAGGATGAAAAACTGTTTTTT	CASSLGAGQDEKLFF
.	TRBD2	TRBV7-2	TRBJ2-7	TGTGCCAGCAGCCTGACTAGCGGGGGACCCTACGAGCAGTACTTC	CASSLTSGGPYEQYF
.	TRBD1	TRBV7-9	TRBJ1-1	TGTGCCAGCAGCCGCCTACAGGGGAGGACTGAAGCTTTCTTT	CASSRLQGRTEAFF
.	TRBD2	TRBV28	TRBJ2-5	TGTGCCAGCAGTAGGGTAGCGGGAGAGACCCAGTACTTC	CASSRVAGETQYF
.	TRBD1	TRBV9	TRBJ1-1	TGTGCCAGCAGCGTAGATGCAGGGGGCGGAGTTGAAGCTTTCTTT	CASSVDAGGGVEAFF
.	.	TRBV6-5	TRBJ1-3	TGTGCCAGCAGTTACGGGGCCAAATCTGGAAACACCATATATTTT	CASSYGAKSGNTIYF
.	TRBD1	TRBV6-5	TRBJ2-5	TGTGCCAGCGTCCCGACAGGGTACGAGACCCAGTACTTC	CASVPTGYETQYF
.	TRBD2	TRBV7-3	TRBJ2-1	TGTGCCAGCAGCTTCTACTCCCTAGCGGGGGGTTACTACAATGAGCAGTTCTTC	CASSFYSLAGGYYNEQFF
.	.	TRBV4-3	TRBJ2-1	TGCGCCAGCAGCCAAGATCGAGTGACTAGTTCTCAGAGCGCCTACAATGAGCAGTTCTTC	CASSQDRVTSSQSAYNEQFF
.	TRBD1	TRBV12-5	TRBJ2-6	TGTGCTAGTGGTTTGCTCCCGGGACAGGGGAGGAGTGGTGGGGCCAACGTCCTGACTTTC	CASGLLPGQGRSGGANVLTF
.	.	TRBV7-2	TRBJ1-2	TGTGCCAGCAGCTTAGGAGGTCCAGTCTATGGCTACACCTTC	CASSLGGPVYGYTF
once	.	TRBV7-2	TRBJ2-1	TGTGCCAGCAGCTCACAGAGTTTAAATGAGCAGTTCTTC	CASSSQSLNEQFF
.	TRBD1	TRBV5-1	TRBJ1-2	TGCGCCAGCAGCTTGGGGGGACAGAACTATGACTACACCTTC	CASSLGGQNYDYTF
.	TRBD1	TRBV25-1	TRBJ1-4	TGTGCCAGCAGTGAATCCGGACAGGTTAATGAAAAACTGTTTTTT	CASSESGQVNEKLFF
.	.	TRBV7-2	TRBJ1-2	TGTGCCAGCAGCTTAGCCGCGGGATATGGCTACACCTTC	CASSLAAGYGYTF
.	TRBD1	TRBV2	TRBJ1-6	TGTGCCAGCAGCGAGAGGACAGGGGGTCACTCTCAATCACCCCTCCACTTT	CASSERTGGHSQSPLHF